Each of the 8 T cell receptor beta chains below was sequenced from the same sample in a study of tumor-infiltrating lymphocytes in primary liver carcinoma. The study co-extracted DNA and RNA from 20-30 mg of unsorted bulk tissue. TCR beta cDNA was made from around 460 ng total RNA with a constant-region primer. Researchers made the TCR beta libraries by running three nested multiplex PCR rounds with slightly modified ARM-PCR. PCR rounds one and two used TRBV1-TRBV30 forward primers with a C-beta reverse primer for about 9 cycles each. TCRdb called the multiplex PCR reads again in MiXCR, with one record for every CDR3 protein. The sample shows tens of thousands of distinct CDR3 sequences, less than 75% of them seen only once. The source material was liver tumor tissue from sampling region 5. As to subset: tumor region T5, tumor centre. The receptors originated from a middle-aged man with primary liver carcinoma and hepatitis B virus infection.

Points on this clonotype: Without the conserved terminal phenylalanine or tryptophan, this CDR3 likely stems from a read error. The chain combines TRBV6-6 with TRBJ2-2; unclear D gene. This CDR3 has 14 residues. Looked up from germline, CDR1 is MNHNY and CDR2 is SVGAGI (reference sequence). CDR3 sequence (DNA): TGTGCCAGCAGTTACACCCGCAGCACCGTGGAGCTGTTTTCT. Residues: CASSYTRSTVELFS.

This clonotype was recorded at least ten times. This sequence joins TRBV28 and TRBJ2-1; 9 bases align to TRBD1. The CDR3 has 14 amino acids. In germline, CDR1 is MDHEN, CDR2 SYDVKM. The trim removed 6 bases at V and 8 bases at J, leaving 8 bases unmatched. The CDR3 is CASRRQGVYDEQFF. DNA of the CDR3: TGTGCCAGCAGGAGACAGGGGGTTTATGATGAGCAGTTCTTC.

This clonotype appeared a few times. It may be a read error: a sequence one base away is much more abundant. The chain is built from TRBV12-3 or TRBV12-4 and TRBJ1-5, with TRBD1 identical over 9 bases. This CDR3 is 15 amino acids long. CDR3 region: CASSSQGASNQSQHF. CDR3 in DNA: TGTGCCAGCAGTTCACAGGGGGCTAGCAATCAGTCCCAGCATTTT.

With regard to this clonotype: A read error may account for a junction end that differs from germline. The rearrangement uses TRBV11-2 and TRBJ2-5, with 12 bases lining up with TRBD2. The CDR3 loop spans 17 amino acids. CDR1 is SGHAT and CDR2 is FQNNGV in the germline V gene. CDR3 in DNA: TGTGTCAACAGCCCTACTATGACTAGCGGGAGTGGAGAGGCCCAGTACTTC. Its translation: CVNSPTMTSGSGEAQYF.

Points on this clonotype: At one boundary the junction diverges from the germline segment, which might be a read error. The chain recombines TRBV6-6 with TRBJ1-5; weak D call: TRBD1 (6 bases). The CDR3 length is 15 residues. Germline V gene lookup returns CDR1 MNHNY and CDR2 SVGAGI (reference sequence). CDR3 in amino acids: CASSPQQGPHQSQHF. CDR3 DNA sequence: TGTGCCAGCAGTCCTCAACAGGGTCCCCATCAGTCCCAGCATTTT.

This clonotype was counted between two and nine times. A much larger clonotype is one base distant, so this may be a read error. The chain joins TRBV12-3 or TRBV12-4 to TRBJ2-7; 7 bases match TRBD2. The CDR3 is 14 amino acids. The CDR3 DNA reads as TGTGTCAGCAGTCTCTTAGCGGGTGTCTACGAGCAGTACTTC. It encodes CVSSLLAGVYEQYF.

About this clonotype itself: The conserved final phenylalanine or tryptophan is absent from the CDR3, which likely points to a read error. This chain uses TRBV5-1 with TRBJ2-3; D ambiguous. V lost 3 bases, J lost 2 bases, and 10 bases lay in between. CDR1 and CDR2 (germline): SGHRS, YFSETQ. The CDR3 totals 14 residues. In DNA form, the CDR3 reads TGCGCCAGCAGCTCGGTGGCCTCCACAGATACGCAGTATCTT. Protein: CASSSVASTDTQYL.

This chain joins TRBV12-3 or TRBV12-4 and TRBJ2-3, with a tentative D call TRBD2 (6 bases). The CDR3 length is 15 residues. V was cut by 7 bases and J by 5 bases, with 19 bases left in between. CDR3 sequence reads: CASILNSGGIDTQYF. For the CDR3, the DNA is TGTGCCAGCATCCTGAATAGCGGTGGGATAGATACGCAGTATTTT.